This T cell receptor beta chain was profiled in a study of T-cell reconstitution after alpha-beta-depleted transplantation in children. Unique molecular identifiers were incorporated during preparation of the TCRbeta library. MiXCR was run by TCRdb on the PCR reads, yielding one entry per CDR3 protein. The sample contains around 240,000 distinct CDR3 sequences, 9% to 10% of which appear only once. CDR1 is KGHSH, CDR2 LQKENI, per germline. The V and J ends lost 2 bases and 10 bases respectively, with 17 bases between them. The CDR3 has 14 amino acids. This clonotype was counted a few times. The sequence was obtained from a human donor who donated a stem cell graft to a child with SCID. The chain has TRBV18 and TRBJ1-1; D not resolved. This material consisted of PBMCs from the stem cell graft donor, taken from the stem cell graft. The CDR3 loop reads CASSPLDIPRGAFF. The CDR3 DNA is TGTGCCAGCTCACCATTGGATATTCCGCGAGGAGCTTTCTTT. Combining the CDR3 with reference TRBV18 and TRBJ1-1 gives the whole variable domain NAGVMQNPRHLVRRRGQEARLRCSPMKGHSHVYWYRQLPEEGLKFMVYLQKENIIDESGMPKERFSAEFPKEGPSILRIQQVVRGDSAAYFCASSPLDIPRGAFFGQGTRLTVV.